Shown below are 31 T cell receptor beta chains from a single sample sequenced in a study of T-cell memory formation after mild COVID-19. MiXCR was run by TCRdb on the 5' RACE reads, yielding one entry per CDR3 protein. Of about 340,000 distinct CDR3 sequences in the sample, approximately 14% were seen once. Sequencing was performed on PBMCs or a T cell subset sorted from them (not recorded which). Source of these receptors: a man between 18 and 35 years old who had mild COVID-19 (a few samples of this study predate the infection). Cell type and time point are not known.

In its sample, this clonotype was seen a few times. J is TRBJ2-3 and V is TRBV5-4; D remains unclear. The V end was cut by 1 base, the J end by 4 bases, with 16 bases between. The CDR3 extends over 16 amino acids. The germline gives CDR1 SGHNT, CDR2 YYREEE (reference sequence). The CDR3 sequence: CASSLPLLGTADTQYF. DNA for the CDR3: TGTGCCAGCAGCTTGCCCCTCTTGGGCACGGCAGATACGCAGTATTTT.

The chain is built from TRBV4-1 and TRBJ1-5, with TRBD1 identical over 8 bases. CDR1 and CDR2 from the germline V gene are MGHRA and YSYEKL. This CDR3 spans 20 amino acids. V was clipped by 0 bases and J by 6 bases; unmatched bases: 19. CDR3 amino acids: CASSQENLVPLDRGRQPQHF. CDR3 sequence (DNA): TGCGCCAGCAGCCAAGAGAACCTAGTTCCCTTAGACAGGGGACGTCAGCCCCAGCATTTT.

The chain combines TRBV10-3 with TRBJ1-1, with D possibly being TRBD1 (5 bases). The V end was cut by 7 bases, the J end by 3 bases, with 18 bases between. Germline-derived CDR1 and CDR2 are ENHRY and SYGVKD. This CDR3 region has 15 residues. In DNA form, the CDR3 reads TGTGCCATCACCCCCGGGGGGACGGGGGACACTGAAGCTTTCTTT. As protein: CAITPGGTGDTEAFF.

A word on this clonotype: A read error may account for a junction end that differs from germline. The CDR3 nucleotides read TGCGCCAGCAGCACCAGGGGACAGGGTGCGGATTCGCCCCTCCACTTT. Translated, it gives CASSTRGQGADSPLHF. The chain links TRBV5-1 to TRBJ1-6, with 9 bases that match TRBD1. The CDR3 is 16 residues long. Germline V gene data show CDR1 as SGHRS and CDR2 as YFSETQ.

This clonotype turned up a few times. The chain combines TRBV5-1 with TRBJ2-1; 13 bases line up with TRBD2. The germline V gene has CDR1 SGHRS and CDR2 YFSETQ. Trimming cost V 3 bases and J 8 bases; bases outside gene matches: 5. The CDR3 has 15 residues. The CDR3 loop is CASSSGLAGIDEQFF. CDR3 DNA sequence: TGCGCCAGCAGCTCGGGACTAGCGGGGATCGATGAGCAGTTCTTC.

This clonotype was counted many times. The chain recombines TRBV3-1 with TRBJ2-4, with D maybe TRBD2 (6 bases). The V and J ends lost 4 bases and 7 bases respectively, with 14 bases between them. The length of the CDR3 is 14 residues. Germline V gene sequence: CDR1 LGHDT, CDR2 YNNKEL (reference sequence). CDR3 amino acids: CASSLTGTFNIQYF. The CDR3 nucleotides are TGTGCCAGCAGCCTTACCGGGACTTTCAACATTCAGTACTTC.

The CDR3 loop is CATSRSGLGVGNQPQHF. The CDR3, as DNA: TGTGCCACCAGCAGATCCGGCCTGGGGGTCGGCAATCAGCCCCAGCATTTT. V and J are TRBV15 and TRBJ1-5; weak D call: TRBD1 (5 bases). The V gene lost 2 bases and the J gene lost 2 bases, with 16 bases spanning the gap. CDR1 and CDR2 (germline): LNHNV, YYDKDF (reference sequence). This CDR3 region has 17 residues.

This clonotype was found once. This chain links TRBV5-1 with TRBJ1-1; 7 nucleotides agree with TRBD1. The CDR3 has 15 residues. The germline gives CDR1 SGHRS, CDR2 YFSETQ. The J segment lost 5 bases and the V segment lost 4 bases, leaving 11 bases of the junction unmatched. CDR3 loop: CASSELGPRGTEAFF. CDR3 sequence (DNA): TGCGCCAGCAGCGAACTGGGGCCCAGGGGGACTGAAGCTTTCTTT. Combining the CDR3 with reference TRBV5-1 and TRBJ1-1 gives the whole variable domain KAGVTQTPRYLIKTRGQQVTLSCSPISGHRSVSWYQQTPGQGLQFLFEYFSETQRNKGNFPGRFSGRQFSNSRSEMNVSTLELGDSALYLCASSELGPRGTEAFFGQGTRLTVV.

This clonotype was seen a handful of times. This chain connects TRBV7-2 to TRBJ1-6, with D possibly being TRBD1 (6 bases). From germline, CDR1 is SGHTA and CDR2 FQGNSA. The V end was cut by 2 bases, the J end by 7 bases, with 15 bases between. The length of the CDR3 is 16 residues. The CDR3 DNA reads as TGTGCCAGCAGCTTATCGGCGACAGGAGGAAATTCACCCCTCCACTTT. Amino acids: CASSLSATGGNSPLHF.

The CDR3, as DNA: TGCAGTGCTAGTAGCTCCTATAATTCACCCCTCCACTTT. This gives the protein CSASSSYNSPLHF. The chain uses TRBV20-1 and TRBJ1-6; D is ambiguous. Germline V gene sequence: CDR1 DFQATT, CDR2 SNEGSKA (reference sequence). The V gene lost 3 bases and the J gene lost 0 bases, with 3 bases spanning the gap. This CDR3 contains 13 residues.

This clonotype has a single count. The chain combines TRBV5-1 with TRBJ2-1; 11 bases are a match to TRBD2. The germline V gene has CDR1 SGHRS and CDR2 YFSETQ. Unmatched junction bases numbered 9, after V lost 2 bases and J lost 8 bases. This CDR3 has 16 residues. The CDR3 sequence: CASSFARLAGGHEQFF. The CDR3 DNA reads TGCGCCAGCAGCTTTGCCCGGCTAGCGGGGGGCCATGAGCAGTTCTTC.

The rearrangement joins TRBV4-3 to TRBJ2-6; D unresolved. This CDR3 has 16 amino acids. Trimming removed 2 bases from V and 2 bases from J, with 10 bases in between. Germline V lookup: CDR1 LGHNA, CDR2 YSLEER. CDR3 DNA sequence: TGCGCCAGCAGCCAACGGAAGGTCACTGGGGCCAACGTCCTGACTTTC. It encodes CASSQRKVTGANVLTF.

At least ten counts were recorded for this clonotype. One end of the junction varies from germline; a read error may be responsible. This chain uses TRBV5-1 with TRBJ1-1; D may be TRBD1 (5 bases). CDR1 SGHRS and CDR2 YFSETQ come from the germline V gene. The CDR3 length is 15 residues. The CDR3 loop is CASSLAPGMNIEAFF. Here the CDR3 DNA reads TGCGCCAGCAGCTTGGCGCCAGGGATGAACATTGAAGCTTTCTTT.

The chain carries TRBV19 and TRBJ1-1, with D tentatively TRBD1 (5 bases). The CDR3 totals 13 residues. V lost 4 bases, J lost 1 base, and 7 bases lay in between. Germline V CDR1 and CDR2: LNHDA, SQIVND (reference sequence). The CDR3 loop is CASSRQSNTEAFF. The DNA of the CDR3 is TGTGCCAGTAGTAGACAGTCGAACACTGAAGCTTTCTTT. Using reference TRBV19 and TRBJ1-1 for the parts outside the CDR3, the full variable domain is DGGITQSPKYLFRKEGQNVTLSCEQNLNHDAMYWYRQDPGQGLRLIYYSQIVNDFQKGDIAEGYSVSREKKESFPLTVTSAQKNPTAFYLCASSRQSNTEAFFGQGTRLTVV.

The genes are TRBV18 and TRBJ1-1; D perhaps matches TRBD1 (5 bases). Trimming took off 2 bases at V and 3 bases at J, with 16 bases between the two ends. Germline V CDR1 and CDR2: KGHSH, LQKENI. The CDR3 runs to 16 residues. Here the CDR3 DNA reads TGTGCCAGCTCACCATTCTCTTGGCAGGGTGACACTGAAGCTTTCTTT. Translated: CASSPFSWQGDTEAFF.

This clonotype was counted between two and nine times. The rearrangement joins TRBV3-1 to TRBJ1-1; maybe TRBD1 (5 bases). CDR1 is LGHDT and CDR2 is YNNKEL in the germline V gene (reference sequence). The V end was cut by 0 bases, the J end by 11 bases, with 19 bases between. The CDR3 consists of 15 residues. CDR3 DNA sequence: TGTGCCAGCAGCCAAGATCGAGTGGAGGGGCTGCGGGCTTTCTTT. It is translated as CASSQDRVEGLRAFF.

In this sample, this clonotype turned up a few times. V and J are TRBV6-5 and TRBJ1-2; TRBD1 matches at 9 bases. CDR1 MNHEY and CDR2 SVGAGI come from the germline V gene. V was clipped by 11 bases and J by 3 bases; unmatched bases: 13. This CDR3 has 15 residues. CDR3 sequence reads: CASQPGQGQYYGYTF. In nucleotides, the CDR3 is TGTGCCTCACAGCCGGGACAGGGTCAATACTATGGCTACACCTTC.

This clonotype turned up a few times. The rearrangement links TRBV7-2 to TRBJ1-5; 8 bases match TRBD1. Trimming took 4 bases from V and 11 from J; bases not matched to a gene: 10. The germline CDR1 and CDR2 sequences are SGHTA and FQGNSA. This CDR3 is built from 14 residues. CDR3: CASSSDRGRWAQHF. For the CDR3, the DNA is TGTGCCAGCAGCTCCGACAGGGGCCGATGGGCCCAGCATTTT.

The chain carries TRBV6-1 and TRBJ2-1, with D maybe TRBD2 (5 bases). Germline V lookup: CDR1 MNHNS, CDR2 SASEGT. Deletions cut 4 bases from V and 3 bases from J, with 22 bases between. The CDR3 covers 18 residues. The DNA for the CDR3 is TGTGCCAGCAGTGGAGGTCCCCACGGGGTAGCGTTCTACAATGAGCAGTTCTTC. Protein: CASSGGPHGVAFYNEQFF.

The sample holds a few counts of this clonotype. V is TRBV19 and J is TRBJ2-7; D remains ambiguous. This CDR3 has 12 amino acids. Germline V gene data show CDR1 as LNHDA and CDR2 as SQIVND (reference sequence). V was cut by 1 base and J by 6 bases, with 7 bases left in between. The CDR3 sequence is CASSIVGGEQYV. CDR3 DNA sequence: TGTGCCAGTAGTATAGTTGGCGGCGAGCAGTACGTC.

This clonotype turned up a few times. The CDR3, as DNA: TGTGCCAGCAGTTACAATAACAATGAGCAGTTCTTC. Its translation is CASSYNNNEQFF. The chain couples TRBV7-2 to TRBJ2-1; D call uncertain. V dropped 6 bases and J dropped 5 bases, with 8 bases sitting between them. The CDR3 loop spans 12 amino acids. CDR1 is SGHTA, CDR2 FQGNSA, per germline.

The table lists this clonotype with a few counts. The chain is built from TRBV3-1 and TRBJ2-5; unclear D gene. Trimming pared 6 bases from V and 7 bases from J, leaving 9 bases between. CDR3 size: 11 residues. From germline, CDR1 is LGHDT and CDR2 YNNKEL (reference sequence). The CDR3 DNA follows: TGTGCCAGCAGACTATTGGGGACCCAGTACTTC. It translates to CASRLLGTQYF.

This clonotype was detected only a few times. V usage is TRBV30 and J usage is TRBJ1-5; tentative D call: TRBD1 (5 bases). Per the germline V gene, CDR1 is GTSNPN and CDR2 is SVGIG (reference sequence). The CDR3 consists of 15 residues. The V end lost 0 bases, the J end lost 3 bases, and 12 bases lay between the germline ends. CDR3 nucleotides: TGTGCCTGGAGTGTACGGGGCATAACCAATCAGCCCCAGCATTTT. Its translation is CAWSVRGITNQPQHF.

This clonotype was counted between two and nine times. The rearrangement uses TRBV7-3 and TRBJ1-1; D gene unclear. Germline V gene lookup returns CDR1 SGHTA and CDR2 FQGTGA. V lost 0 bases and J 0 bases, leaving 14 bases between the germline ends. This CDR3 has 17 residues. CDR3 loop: CASSLTHRKGLNTEAFF. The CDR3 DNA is TGTGCCAGCAGCTTAACCCACCGGAAAGGGTTGAACACTGAAGCTTTCTTT.

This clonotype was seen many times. CDR3 region: CASSPTGSYEQYF. The CDR3 bases are TGTGCCAGCAGCCCGACAGGGTCCTACGAGCAGTACTTC. V usage is TRBV18 and J usage is TRBJ2-7; 7 nucleotides match TRBD1. Germline V gives CDR1 KGHSH, CDR2 LQKENI. J was trimmed by 1 base and V by 8 bases; bases with no gene match: 5. The CDR3 runs to 13 residues.

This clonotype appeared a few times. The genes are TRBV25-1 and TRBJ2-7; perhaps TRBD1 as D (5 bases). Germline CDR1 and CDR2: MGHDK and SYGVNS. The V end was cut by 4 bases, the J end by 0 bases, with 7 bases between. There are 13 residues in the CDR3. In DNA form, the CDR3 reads TGTGCCAGCAGTGGACAGAGCTCCTACGAGCAGTACGTC. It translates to CASSGQSSYEQYV.

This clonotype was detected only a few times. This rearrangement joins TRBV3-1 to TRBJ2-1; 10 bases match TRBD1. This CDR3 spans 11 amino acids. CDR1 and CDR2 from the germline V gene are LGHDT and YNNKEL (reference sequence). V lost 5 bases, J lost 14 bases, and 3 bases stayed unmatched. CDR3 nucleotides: TGTGCCAGCAGCGGGACAGGGGCGAAGTTCTTC. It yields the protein CASSGTGAKFF.

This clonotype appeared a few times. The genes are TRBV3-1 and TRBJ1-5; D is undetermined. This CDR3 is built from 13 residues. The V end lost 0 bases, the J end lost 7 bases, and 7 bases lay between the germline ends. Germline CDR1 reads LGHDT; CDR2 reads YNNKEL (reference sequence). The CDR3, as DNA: TGTGCCAGCAGCCAAGATACCAGGCAGCCCCAGCATTTT. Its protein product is CASSQDTRQPQHF.

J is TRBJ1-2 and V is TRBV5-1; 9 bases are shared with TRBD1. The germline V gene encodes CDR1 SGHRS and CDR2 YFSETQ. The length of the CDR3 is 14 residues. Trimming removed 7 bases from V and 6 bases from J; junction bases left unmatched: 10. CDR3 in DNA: TGCGCCAGCGGCCCGGACAGGGGAAGGGATGGCTACACCTTC. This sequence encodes CASGPDRGRDGYTF.

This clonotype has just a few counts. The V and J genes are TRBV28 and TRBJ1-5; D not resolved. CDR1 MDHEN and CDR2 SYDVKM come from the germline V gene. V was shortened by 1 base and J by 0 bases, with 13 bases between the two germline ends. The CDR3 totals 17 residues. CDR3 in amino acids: CASSLFGQDLSNQPQHF. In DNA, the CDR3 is TGTGCCAGCAGTTTATTCGGCCAGGACCTTAGCAATCAGCCCCAGCATTTT.

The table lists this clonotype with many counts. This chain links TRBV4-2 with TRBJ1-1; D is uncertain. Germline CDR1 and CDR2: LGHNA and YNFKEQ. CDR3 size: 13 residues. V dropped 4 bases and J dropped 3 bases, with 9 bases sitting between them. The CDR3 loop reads CASSPSRDTEAFF. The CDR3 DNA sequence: TGTGCCAGCAGCCCCTCGAGGGACACTGAAGCTTTCTTT.